This T cell receptor beta chain was profiled in a study of shared clonotypes between healthy human individuals. Across the study: CD4 naive and memory got three plates each, CD8 naive two, CD8 memory one.

Assay: immunoSEQ multiplex PCR; the TCRdb copy retains only in-frame clones and omits some. The table records some 2.1 million clones, approximately 95% of them present only once. Study-level findings and limits: A generally larger estimated richness was seen in naive subsets than in memory subsets. Generation probabilities were higher for clonotypes shared across all four sorted-subset donors than for unshared ones.

As concerns this clone: Antigen unknown.

The V gene's germline CDR1 is SGHNT and CDR2 YYREEE (reference sequence). The J segment lost 7 bases and the V segment lost 0 bases, leaving 6 bases of the junction unmatched. The CDR3 has 15 residues. Recent acute infections and vaccinations were absent in the healthy HIV-negative adult donors. J is TRBJ1-4 and V is TRBV5-4, with 7 bases aligning to TRBD1. The receptor was isolated from a man aged 18 to 29 in good health. Material for sequencing was naive CD4+ T cells sorted from blood. Specified subset: CD45RA+ positively selected. CDR3 residues: CASSLGDREVEKLFF. In nucleotides, the CDR3 is TGTGCCAGCAGCTTGGGAGACAGGGAGGTTGAAAAACTGTTTTTT.